Listed here are 17 T cell receptor beta chains from one sample, sequenced in a study of blood T cells in healthy people across ages. Combining a sample-barcoded 5' primer with a J-beta primer mix, a second PCR ran for roughly 7 to 11 cycles. In TCRdb, the 5' RACE reads were re-called with MiXCR into one record per CDR3 protein. The sample yields about 760,000 distinct CDR3 sequences, about 56% seen once. Material for sequencing was blood. The receptor set was obtained from a man between 40 and 49 years old in good health.

This clonotype was counted once. The rearrangement links TRBV20-1 to TRBJ2-5, with 8 bases fitting TRBD1. The junction had 9 bases not matched to a gene; V was cut back by 7 bases and J by 5 bases. This CDR3 spans 13 amino acids. Germline V gene sequence: CDR1 DFQATT, CDR2 SNEGSKA (reference sequence). This CDR3 is CSGRQGARETQYF. The CDR3 DNA reads TGCAGTGGGAGGCAGGGGGCGCGGGAGACCCAGTACTTC.

This clonotype was observed a few times. This chain connects TRBV7-9 to TRBJ2-5, with unresolved D. The CDR3 is 15 amino acids. Germline values: CDR1 SEHNR, CDR2 FQNEAQ (reference sequence). Trimming cost V 5 bases and J 1 base, with 14 bases left between them. The CDR3 nucleotides are TGTGCCAGCAGCGGATGGGCTTTATCCCAAGAGACCCAGTACTTC. It encodes CASSGWALSQETQYF.

A few counts support this clonotype. The V call is TRBV10-2, the J call TRBJ2-5; D uncertain. This CDR3 has 12 amino acids. Germline loops: CDR1 WSHSY, CDR2 SAAADI. V was shortened by 10 bases and J by 4 bases, with 13 bases between the two germline ends. CDR3 loop: CATAGVRETQYF. For the CDR3, the DNA is TGCGCCACCGCCGGAGTCCGAGAGACCCAGTACTTC.

The V call is TRBV6-2 or TRBV6-3, the J call TRBJ1-1; D might be TRBD1 (6 bases). Trimming took off 8 bases at V and 1 base at J, with 17 bases between the two ends. This CDR3 region has 15 residues. Germline loops: CDR1 MNHEY, CDR2 SVGEGT. This CDR3 is CASRRGGSWNTEAFF. The CDR3 DNA reads as TGTGCCAGCCGAAGAGGGGGGTCGTGGAACACTGAAGCTTTCTTT.

Only one count was recorded for this clonotype. The V and J genes are TRBV28 and TRBJ2-1, with 11 bases matching TRBD1. This CDR3 contains 17 residues. Germline CDR1 is MDHEN and CDR2 is SYDVKM. Trimming removed 5 bases from V and 13 bases from J; junction bases left unmatched: 19. The CDR3 protein is CASSLGGPGQGVLVQFF. CDR3 sequence (DNA): TGTGCCAGCAGTCTGGGGGGTCCGGGACAGGGGGTATTGGTCCAGTTCTTC.

The rearrangement links TRBV6-5 to TRBJ2-1; 7 bases match TRBD2. V lost 0 bases, J lost 8 bases, and 10 bases stayed unmatched. The CDR3 runs to 16 residues. The germline CDR1 and CDR2 sequences are MNHEY and SVGAGI. The CDR3 nucleotides are TGTGCCAGCAGTTACTCATCCGCGGGAGTTGTCTATGAGCAGTTCTTC. It specifies CASSYSSAGVVYEQFF.

This clonotype has more than one count but fewer than ten. The V call is TRBV7-3, the J call TRBJ1-2, with D possibly matching TRBD1 (5 bases). This CDR3 has 14 residues. V shed 5 bases and J shed 3 bases, with 13 bases lying between them. The germline V gene encodes CDR1 SGHTA and CDR2 FQGTGA. CDR3 sequence: CASSATRADYGYTF. In nucleotides, the CDR3 is TGTGCCAGCAGCGCCACCAGGGCGGACTATGGCTACACCTTC.

The gene calls are TRBV6-2 or TRBV6-3 and TRBJ1-1; 8 bases agree with TRBD1. J lost 8 bases, V lost 2 bases, and 4 bases had no gene match. In germline, CDR1 is MNHEY, CDR2 SVGEGT. This CDR3 contains 13 residues. CDR3 region: CASSYLRQGEAFF. The CDR3 bases are TGTGCCAGCAGTTACCTCCGACAGGGGGAAGCTTTCTTT.

The genes are TRBV13 and TRBJ2-3; TRBD2 agrees at 11 bases. The CDR3 totals 17 residues. CDR1 is PRHDT and CDR2 is FYEKMQ in the germline V gene (reference sequence). With V trimmed by 4 bases and J by 4 bases, 10 bases remained unmatched. CDR3 nucleotides: TGTGCCAGCAGCTGGACGGGTAGCGGGAGGGCAGCAGATACGCAGTATTTT. It yields the protein CASSWTGSGRAADTQYF.

V is TRBV5-1 and J is TRBJ2-5; D remains ambiguous. The germline gives CDR1 SGHRS, CDR2 YFSETQ. Trimming left V 5 bases short and J 4 bases short, with 15 bases between. CDR3 length: 14 residues. CDR3 sequence (DNA): TGCGCCAGCAGTGTAATGGACGGAACAGAGACCCAGTACTTC. This sequence encodes CASSVMDGTETQYF.

This clonotype was detected a few times. V gene TRBV20-1 combines with J gene TRBJ2-7, with D perhaps TRBD2 (6 bases). The V end was cut by 6 bases, the J end by 5 bases, with 20 bases between. CDR3 length equals 14 residues. In germline, CDR1 is DFQATT, CDR2 SNEGSKA (reference sequence). This chain's CDR3 is CSATRDGEEHEQYF. The CDR3 nucleotides are TGCAGTGCAACTCGGGACGGGGAGGAGCACGAGCAGTACTTC.

The rearrangement uses TRBV3-1 and TRBJ2-3, with TRBD1 matching over 10 bases. Trimming at V came to 0 bases and at J to 5 bases, leaving 5 bases not matched to a gene. CDR1 and CDR2 (germline): LGHDT, YNNKEL (reference sequence). CDR3 length: 16 residues. The CDR3 reads CASSQERWDRGDTQYF. The CDR3, as DNA: TGTGCCAGCAGCCAAGAAAGATGGGACAGGGGAGATACGCAGTATTTT.

The gene calls are TRBV20-1 and TRBJ2-7, with TRBD2 matching 7 bases. This CDR3 has 12 residues. Germline V gene sequence: CDR1 DFQATT, CDR2 SNEGSKA (reference sequence). V was clipped by 3 bases and J by 3 bases; unmatched bases: 2. This CDR3 is CSASTGGYEQYF. Here the CDR3 DNA reads TGCAGTGCTAGCACGGGGGGCTACGAGCAGTACTTC.

This clonotype was detected a few times. The chain recombines TRBV28 with TRBJ2-5; 8 nucleotides line up with TRBD2. J was trimmed by 0 bases and V by 2 bases; bases with no gene match: 8. The CDR3 length is 17 residues. The germline CDR1 and CDR2 sequences are MDHEN and SYDVKM. The chain's CDR3 is CASSLTGPGGYQETQYF. CDR3 nucleotide sequence: TGTGCCAGCAGTTTAACCGGCCCGGGGGGGTACCAAGAGACCCAGTACTTC.

This chain joins TRBV28 and TRBJ2-3, with 12 bases lining up with TRBD2. V was pared by 8 bases and J by 6 bases, with 3 bases of the junction left unmatched. The CDR3 is 13 amino acids. Germline-derived CDR1 and CDR2 are MDHEN and SYDVKM. CDR3 DNA sequence: TGTGCCAGCCTAGCGGGGGGGAGCGATACGCAGTATTTT. As protein: CASLAGGSDTQYF.

The chain joins TRBV7-9 to TRBJ1-1; D unresolved. CDR1 is SEHNR and CDR2 is FQNEAQ in the germline V gene (reference sequence). V lost 5 bases and J 6 bases, leaving 13 bases between the germline ends. The CDR3 has 13 residues. CDR3 coding DNA: TGTGCCAGCAGCGGCGGATGGGTACCTGAAGCTTTCTTT. It codes for CASSGGWVPEAFF.

The chain employs TRBV9 and TRBJ2-3; D might be TRBD2 (6 bases). The CDR3 runs to 15 residues. The germline V gene encodes CDR1 SGDLS and CDR2 YYNGEE. Trimming shortened V by 5 bases and J by 2 bases, and 15 bases separated the two germline ends. CDR3 protein: CASSGTGVNTDTQYF. Written as DNA, the CDR3 is TGTGCCAGCAGTGGGACGGGAGTCAACACAGATACGCAGTATTTT.